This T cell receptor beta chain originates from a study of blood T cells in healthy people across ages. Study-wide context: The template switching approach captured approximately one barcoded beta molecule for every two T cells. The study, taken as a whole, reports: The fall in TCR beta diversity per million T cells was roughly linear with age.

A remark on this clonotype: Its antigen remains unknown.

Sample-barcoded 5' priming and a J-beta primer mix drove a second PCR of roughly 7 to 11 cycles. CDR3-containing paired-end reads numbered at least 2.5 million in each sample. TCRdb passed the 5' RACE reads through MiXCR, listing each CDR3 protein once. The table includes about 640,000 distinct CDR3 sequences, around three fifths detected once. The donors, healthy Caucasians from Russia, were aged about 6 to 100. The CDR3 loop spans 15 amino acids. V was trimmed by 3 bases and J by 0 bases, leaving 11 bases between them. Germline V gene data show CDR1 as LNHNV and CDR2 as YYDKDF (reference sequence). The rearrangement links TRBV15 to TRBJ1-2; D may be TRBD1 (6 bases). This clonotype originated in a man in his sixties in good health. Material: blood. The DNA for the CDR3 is TGTGCCACCAGCAGCGGCAGGGGTGCTAACTATGGCTACACCTTC. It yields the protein CATSSGRGANYGYTF. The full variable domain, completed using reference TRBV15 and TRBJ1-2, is DAMVIQNPRYQVTQFGKPVTLSCSQTLNHNVMYWYQQKSSQAPKLLFHYYDKDFNNEADTPDNFQSRRPNTSFCFLDIRSPGLGDTAMYLCATSSGRGANYGYTFGSGTRLTVV.